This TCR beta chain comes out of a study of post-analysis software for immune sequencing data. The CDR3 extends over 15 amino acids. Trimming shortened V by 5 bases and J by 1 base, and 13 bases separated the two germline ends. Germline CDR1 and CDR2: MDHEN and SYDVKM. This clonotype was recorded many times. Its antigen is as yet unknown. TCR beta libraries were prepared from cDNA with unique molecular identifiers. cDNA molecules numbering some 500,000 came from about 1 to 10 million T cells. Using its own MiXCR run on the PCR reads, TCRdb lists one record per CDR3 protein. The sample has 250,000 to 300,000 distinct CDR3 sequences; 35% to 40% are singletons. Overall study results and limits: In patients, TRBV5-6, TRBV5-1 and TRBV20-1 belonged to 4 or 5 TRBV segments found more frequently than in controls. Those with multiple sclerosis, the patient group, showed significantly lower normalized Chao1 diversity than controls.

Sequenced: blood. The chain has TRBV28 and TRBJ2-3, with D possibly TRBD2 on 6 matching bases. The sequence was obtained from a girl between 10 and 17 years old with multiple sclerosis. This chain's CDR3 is CASSTTGTGTDTQYF. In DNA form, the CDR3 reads TGTGCCAGCAGTACTACCGGGACTGGCACAGATACGCAGTATTTT. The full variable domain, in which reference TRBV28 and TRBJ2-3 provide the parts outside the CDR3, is DVKVTQSSRYLVKRTGEKVFLECVQDMDHENMFWYRQDPGLGLRLIYFSYDVKMKEKGDIPEGYSVSREKKERFSLILESASTNQTSMYLCASSTTGTGTDTQYFGPGTRLTVL.